Presented here are 21 T cell receptor beta chains from one specimen sequenced in a study of blood T cell repertoires in COVID-19. Sequenced by immunoSEQ multiplex PCR; TCRdb stores in-frame clones only, minus some. Here the sample spans roughly 300,000 clones, about 85% being singletons. The sequenced material came from PBMCs or T cells enriched from blood (not recorded which). The receptors were sampled from a young woman who had recovered from COVID-19.

The J gene is TRBJ1-2, the V gene TRBV19; no firm D call. The CDR3 covers 14 residues. The germline gives CDR1 LNHDA, CDR2 SQIVND (reference sequence). Trimming removed 3 bases from V and 0 bases from J, with 8 bases in between. The CDR3 sequence: CASSIPTANYGYTF. For the CDR3, the DNA is TGTGCCAGTAGTATCCCCACAGCTAACTATGGCTACACCTTC.

Here the CDR3 DNA reads TGTGCCAGTACCGTGGACAGGGGGATCTATGGCTACACCTTC. Amino acids: CASTVDRGIYGYTF. The chain has TRBV19 and TRBJ1-2; TRBD1 agrees at 10 bases. The germline CDR1 and CDR2 sequences are LNHDA and SQIVND (reference sequence). V shed 7 bases and J 4 bases; nucleotides not matched to a gene: 6. The CDR3 has 14 amino acids. Combining the CDR3 with reference TRBV19 and TRBJ1-2 gives the whole variable domain DGGITQSPKYLFRKEGQNVTLSCEQNLNHDAMYWYRQDPGQGLRLIYYSQIVNDFQKGDIAEGYSVSREKKESFPLTVTSAQKNPTAFYLCASTVDRGIYGYTFGSGTRLTVV.

The gene calls are TRBV18 and TRBJ1-6, with a weak D call TRBD1 (5 bases). From germline, CDR1 is KGHSH and CDR2 LQKENI. The CDR3 is 15 amino acids. The V end lost 3 bases, the J end lost 7 bases, and 13 bases lay between the germline ends. In DNA form, the CDR3 reads TGTGCCAGCTCACCCATTACAGGCCCGAATTCACCCCTCCACTTT. Amino acid sequence: CASSPITGPNSPLHF.

The table lists this clone with a count of one. CDR3 sequence: CASSQTSGHQETQYF. For the CDR3, the DNA is TGTGCCAGCAGCCAGACTAGCGGTCACCAAGAGACCCAGTACTTC. The V and J genes are TRBV6-2 or TRBV6-3 and TRBJ2-5, with 9 nucleotides matching TRBD2. V dropped 6 bases and J dropped 0; count of bases not matched to a gene: 5. Germline V lookup: CDR1 MNHEY, CDR2 SVGEGT. CDR3 length equals 15 residues.

This sequence joins TRBV3-1 (or the pseudogene TRBV3-2) and TRBJ1-1; the D is unclear. The CDR3 consists of 16 residues. Per germline, CDR1 LGHDT and CDR2 YNNKEL (reference sequence). V lost 0 bases and J lost 0, with 11 bases in between. CDR3 DNA: TGTGCCAGCAGCCAAGATCCCGGAGACTTGAACACTGAAGCTTTCTTT. Translation: CASSQDPGDLNTEAFF.

This chain connects TRBV2 to TRBJ1-5; 10 bases are a match to TRBD1. CDR1 and CDR2 (germline): SNHLY, FYNNEI. CDR3 length: 15 residues. The V segment lost 5 bases and the J segment 7 bases; nucleotides outside the gene matches: 8. CDR3 sequence (DNA): TGTGCCAGCAGTCCTCCGGGACAGGGGAGGCAGCCCCAGCATTTT. Protein sequence: CASSPPGQGRQPQHF.

CDR3 coding DNA: TGTGCCAGCAGCTTAACAGGGAAGAATGAAAAACTGTTTTTT. Its translation: CASSLTGKNEKLFF. J is TRBJ1-4 and V is TRBV7-2; D is possibly TRBD1 (6 bases). The germline gives CDR1 SGHTA, CDR2 FQGNSA. The CDR3 loop spans 14 amino acids. V was shortened by 2 bases and J by 5 bases, with 9 bases between the two germline ends.

The chain carries TRBV11-2 and TRBJ1-1, with D possibly matching TRBD1 (5 bases). V lost 6 bases and J lost 3, with 17 bases in between. CDR1 SGHAT and CDR2 FQNNGV come from the germline V gene. The CDR3 is made up of 15 amino acids. The CDR3 nucleotides read TGTGCCAGCAGGGGCAGGGCTCCCTGGGACACTGAAGCTTTCTTT. It encodes CASRGRAPWDTEAFF.

The rearrangement links TRBV14 to TRBJ1-6; D is uncertain. V was trimmed by 0 bases and J by 6 bases, leaving 9 bases between them. The CDR3 extends over 15 amino acids. In germline, CDR1 is SGHDN, CDR2 FVKESK. The CDR3 DNA follows: TGTGCCAGCAGCCAAGATAGCCGAACTAATTCACCCCTCCACTTT. This translates into CASSQDSRTNSPLHF.

The chain employs TRBV5-1 and TRBJ1-2; 8 bases are a match to TRBD1. CDR1 and CDR2 from the germline V gene are SGHRS and YFSETQ. The junction had 8 bases not matched to a gene; V was cut back by 3 bases and J by 4 bases. The CDR3 consists of 15 residues. The CDR3 bases are TGCGCCAGCAGCTACGGGACAGGTAACCCCTATGGCTACACCTTC. It translates to CASSYGTGNPYGYTF. Looking up the rest from reference TRBV5-1 and TRBJ1-2 gives the full variable domain: KAGVTQTPRYLIKTRGQQVTLSCSPISGHRSVSWYQQTPGQGLQFLFEYFSETQRNKGNFPGRFSGRQFSNSRSEMNVSTLELGDSALYLCASSYGTGNPYGYTFGSGTRLTVV.

This rearrangement joins TRBV7-6 to TRBJ1-1; 7 nucleotides match TRBD1. V trimming: 5 bases; J trimming: 3 bases; junction bases outside the gene matches: 6. Germline CDR1 reads SGHVS; CDR2 reads FNYEAQ. The CDR3 sequence is 14 residues long. The CDR3 nucleotides read TGTGCCAGCAGCCTGGACCAGGGGGACACTGAAGCTTTCTTT. It codes for CASSLDQGDTEAFF.

The chain uses TRBV27 and TRBJ2-1; possibly TRBD2 for D (6 bases). CDR1 is MNHEY and CDR2 is SMNVEV in the germline V gene (reference sequence). Trimming shortened V by 0 bases and J by 8 bases, and 14 bases separated the two germline ends. The CDR3 has 15 residues. This CDR3 reads CASSLSSPWGDEQFF. The CDR3 DNA reads TGTGCCAGCAGTTTATCTTCCCCCTGGGGGGATGAGCAGTTCTTC.

The chain employs TRBV9 and TRBJ1-5; no clear D. The V gene lost 3 bases and the J gene lost 0 bases, with 7 bases spanning the gap. Germline lookup yields CDR1 SGDLS and CDR2 YYNGEE. CDR3 size: 14 residues. The CDR3 bases are TGTGCCAGCAGCGCCGCGTATAGCAATCAGCCCCAGCATTTT. Its translation: CASSAAYSNQPQHF. The whole variable domain, remainder taken from reference TRBV9 and TRBJ1-5, is DSGVTQTPKHLITATGQRVTLRCSPRSGDLSVYWYQQSLDQGLQFLIQYYNGEERAKGNILERFSAQQFPDLHSELNLSSLELGDSALYFCASSAAYSNQPQHFGDGTRLSIL.

The chain has TRBV5-8 and TRBJ1-6; D unresolved. V lost 2 bases to trimming and J lost 0 bases, with 12 bases between them. CDR3 length: 17 amino acids. Germline CDR1 SGHTS, CDR2 YDEGEE. CDR3 DNA sequence: TGTGCCAGCAGCTTCCGGTACCCGAGCTCCTATAATTCACCCCTCCACTTT. Its protein product is CASSFRYPSSYNSPLHF.

The chain carries TRBV20-1 and TRBJ2-3, with TRBD2 matching over 10 bases. The CDR3 covers 17 residues. Trimming removed 3 bases from V and 4 bases from J; junction bases left unmatched: 13. The germline CDR1 and CDR2 sequences are DFQATT and SNEGSKA (reference sequence). CDR3 nucleotide sequence: TGCAGTGCTAGTCTCCAGCGGGGGGGACGTATCGCAGATACGCAGTATTTT. Its translation is CSASLQRGGRIADTQYF.

The rearrangement joins TRBV5-5 to TRBJ2-7, with TRBD1 matching over 7 bases. The CDR3 sequence is 16 residues long. The V and J ends lost 2 bases and 6 bases, in that order; junction bases with no gene match: 14. Looked up from germline, CDR1 is SGHKS and CDR2 is YYEKEE (reference sequence). For the CDR3, the DNA is TGTGCCAGCAGCTTCACCGAAGACAGGGTGGGGAGCGAGCAGTACTTC. Its protein product is CASSFTEDRVGSEQYF. Full variable domain (remainder filled in from reference TRBV5-5 and TRBJ2-7): DAGVTQSPTHLIKTRGQQVTLRCSPISGHKSVSWYQQVLGQGPQFIFQYYEKEERGRGNFPDRFSARQFPNYSSELNVNALLLGDSALYLCASSFTEDRVGSEQYFGPGTRLTVT.

The rearrangement joins TRBV11-1 to TRBJ1-1, with TRBD1 matching 11 bases. Germline-derived CDR1 and CDR2 are SGHAT and FQDESV (reference sequence). This CDR3 contains 15 residues. V lost 4 bases to trimming and J lost 5 bases; unmatched junction nucleotides: 6. The CDR3 DNA follows: TGTGCCAGCAGCTCCTTTGGGGACAGGGGGACTGAAGCTTTCTTT. The encoded protein is CASSSFGDRGTEAFF.

To note about this clone: This specimen includes other DNA sequences encoding the same CDR3. V usage is TRBV7-3 and J usage is TRBJ2-2, with D unclear. CDR1 and CDR2 (germline): SGHTA, FQGTGA. This CDR3 has 13 amino acids. Trimming took 6 bases from V and 4 from J, leaving 9 bases between them. The CDR3 coding sequence is TGTGCCAGCAGGCCCGACTCCACCGGGGAGCTGTTTTTT. Translating gives CASRPDSTGELFF.

Regarding this clone: A junction end diverges from the germline sequence, so it may reflect a read error. The chain joins TRBV5-1 to TRBJ1-2; 9 bases map to TRBD1. This CDR3 has 14 amino acids. Germline assignment: CDR1 SGHRS and CDR2 YFSETQ. The CDR3 DNA reads as TGCGCCAGTAGCTTGGACAGGGGTGGCTATGGCTACACCTTC. The encoded protein is CASSLDRGGYGYTF. The full variable domain, in which reference TRBV5-1 and TRBJ1-2 provide the parts outside the CDR3, is KAGVTQTPRYLIKTRGQQVTLSCSPISGHRSVSWYQQTPGQGLQFLFEYFSETQRNKGNFPGRFSGRQFSNSRSEMNVSTLELGDSALYLCASSLDRGGYGYTFGSGTRLTVV.

The rearrangement joins TRBV6-2 or TRBV6-3 to TRBJ1-3; the match to TRBD1 covers 7 bases. Losses at the gene ends were 6 bases for V and 4 bases for J; bases not matched to a gene: 6. This CDR3 spans 14 amino acids. The germline gives CDR1 MNHEY, CDR2 SVGEGT. CDR3 protein: CASSPDRTGNTIYF. The CDR3 DNA reads as TGTGCCAGCAGCCCGGACAGGACCGGAAACACCATATATTTT.

The chain recombines TRBV6-5 with TRBJ2-1; 11 nucleotides align to TRBD1. The J segment lost 5 bases and the V segment lost 7 bases, leaving 7 bases of the junction unmatched. Per the germline V gene, CDR1 is MNHEY and CDR2 is SVGAGI. The CDR3 is 15 residues long. This CDR3 is CASKRRDRGDNEQFF. CDR3 nucleotides: TGTGCCAGCAAACGACGGGACAGGGGGGACAATGAGCAGTTCTTC.